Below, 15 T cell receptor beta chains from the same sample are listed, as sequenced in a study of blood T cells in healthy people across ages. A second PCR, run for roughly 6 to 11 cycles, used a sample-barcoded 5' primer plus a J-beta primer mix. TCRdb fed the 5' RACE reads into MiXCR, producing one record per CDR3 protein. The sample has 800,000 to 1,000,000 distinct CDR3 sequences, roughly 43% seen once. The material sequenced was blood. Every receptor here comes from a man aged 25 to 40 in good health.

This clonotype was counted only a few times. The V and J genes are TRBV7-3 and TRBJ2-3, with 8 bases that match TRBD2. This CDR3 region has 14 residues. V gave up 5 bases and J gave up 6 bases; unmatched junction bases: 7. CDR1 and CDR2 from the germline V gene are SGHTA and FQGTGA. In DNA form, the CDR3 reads TGTGCCAGCAGCCTCATAGCGGGGTCGGATACGCAGTATTTT. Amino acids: CASSLIAGSDTQYF. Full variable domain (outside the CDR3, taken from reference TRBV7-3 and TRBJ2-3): GAGVSQTPSNKVTEKGKYVELRCDPISGHTALYWYRQSLGQGPEFLIYFQGTGAADDSGLPNDRFFAVRPEGSVSTLKIQRTERGDSAVYLCASSLIAGSDTQYFGPGTRLTVL.

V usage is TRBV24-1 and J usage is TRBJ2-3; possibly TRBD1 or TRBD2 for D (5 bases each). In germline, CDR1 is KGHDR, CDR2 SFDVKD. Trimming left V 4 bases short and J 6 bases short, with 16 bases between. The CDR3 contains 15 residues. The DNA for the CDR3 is TGTGCCACCAGTGAGGAAGAGGGGTTCACGGATACGCAGTATTTT. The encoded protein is CATSEEEGFTDTQYF.

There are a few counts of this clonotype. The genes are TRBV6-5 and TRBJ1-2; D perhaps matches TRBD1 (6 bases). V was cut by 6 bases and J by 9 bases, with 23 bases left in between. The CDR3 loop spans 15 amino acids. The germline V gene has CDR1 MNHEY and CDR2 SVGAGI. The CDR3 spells CASRQYREEYERYTF. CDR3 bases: TGTGCCAGCAGACAATACAGGGAGGAGTATGAGCGCTACACCTTC.

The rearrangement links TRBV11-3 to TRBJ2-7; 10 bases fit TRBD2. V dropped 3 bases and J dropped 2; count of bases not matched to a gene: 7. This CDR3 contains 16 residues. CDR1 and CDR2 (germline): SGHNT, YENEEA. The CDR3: CASSFPGGLAAYEQYF. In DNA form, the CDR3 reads TGTGCCAGCAGCTTCCCCGGAGGACTAGCGGCCTACGAGCAGTACTTC.

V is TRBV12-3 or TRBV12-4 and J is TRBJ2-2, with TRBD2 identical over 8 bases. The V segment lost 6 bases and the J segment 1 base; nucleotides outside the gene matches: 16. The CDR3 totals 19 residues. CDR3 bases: TGTGCCAGCAGCCCCCTCACGGGGGGGGCGACGGTGAACACCGGGGAGCTGTTTTTT. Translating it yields CASSPLTGGATVNTGELFF.

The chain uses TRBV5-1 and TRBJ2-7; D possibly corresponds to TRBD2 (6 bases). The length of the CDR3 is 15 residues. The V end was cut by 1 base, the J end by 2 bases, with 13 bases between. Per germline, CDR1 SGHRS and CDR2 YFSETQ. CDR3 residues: CASSLRDSATYEQYF. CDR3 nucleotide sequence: TGCGCCAGCAGCTTGCGGGACTCCGCCACCTACGAGCAGTACTTC.

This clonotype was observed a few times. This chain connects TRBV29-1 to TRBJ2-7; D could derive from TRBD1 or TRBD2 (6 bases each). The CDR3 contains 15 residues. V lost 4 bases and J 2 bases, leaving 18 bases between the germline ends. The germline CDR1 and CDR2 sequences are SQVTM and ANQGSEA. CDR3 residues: CSVVFWGAGTYEQYF. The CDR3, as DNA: TGCAGCGTTGTCTTCTGGGGGGCTGGCACCTACGAGCAGTACTTC.

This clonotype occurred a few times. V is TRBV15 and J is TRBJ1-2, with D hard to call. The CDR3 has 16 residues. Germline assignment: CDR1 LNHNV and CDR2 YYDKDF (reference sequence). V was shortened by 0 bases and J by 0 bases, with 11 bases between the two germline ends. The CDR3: CATSRDVGGPNYGYTF. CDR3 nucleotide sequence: TGTGCCACCAGCAGAGATGTCGGCGGACCTAACTATGGCTACACCTTC.

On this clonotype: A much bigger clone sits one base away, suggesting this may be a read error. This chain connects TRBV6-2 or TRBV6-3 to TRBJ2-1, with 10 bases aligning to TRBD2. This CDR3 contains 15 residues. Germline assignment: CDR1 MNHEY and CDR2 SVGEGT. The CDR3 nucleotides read TGTGCCAGCAGTTCCGGACTAGCGGCTGTCAATGAGCGGTTCTTC. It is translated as CASSSGLAAVNERFF.

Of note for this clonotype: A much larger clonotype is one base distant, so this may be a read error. DNA for the CDR3: TGTGCCAGCAGCTGTGGGCGGCTCTATGGCTACACCTTC. Residues: CASSCGRLYGYTF. V and J are TRBV7-2 and TRBJ1-2; no firm D call. Between the trimmed V and J ends, which lost 4 bases and 4 bases, there was a span of 10 bases. Germline loops: CDR1 SGHTA, CDR2 FQGNSA. The CDR3 has 13 residues.

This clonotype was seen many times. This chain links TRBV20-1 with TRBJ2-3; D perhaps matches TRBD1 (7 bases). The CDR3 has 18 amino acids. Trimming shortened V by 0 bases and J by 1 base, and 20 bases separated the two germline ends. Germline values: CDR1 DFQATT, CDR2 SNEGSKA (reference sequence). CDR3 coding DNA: TGCAGTGCTAGAGACCCCTCGGGGGCAGGGGGACGCACAGATACGCAGTATTTT. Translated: CSARDPSGAGGRTDTQYF.

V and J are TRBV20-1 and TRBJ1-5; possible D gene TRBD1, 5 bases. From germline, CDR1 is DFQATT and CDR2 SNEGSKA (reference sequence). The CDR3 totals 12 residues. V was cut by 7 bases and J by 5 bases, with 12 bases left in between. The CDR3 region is CSVRGGHQPQHF. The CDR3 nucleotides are TGCAGTGTAAGGGGAGGGCATCAGCCCCAGCATTTT.

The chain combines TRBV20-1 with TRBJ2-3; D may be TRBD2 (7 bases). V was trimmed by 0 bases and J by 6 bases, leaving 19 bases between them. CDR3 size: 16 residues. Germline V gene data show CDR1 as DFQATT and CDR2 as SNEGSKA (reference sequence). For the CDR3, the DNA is TGCAGTGCTAGAGATTCGGAGGCGGGGGCCGGGGATACGCAGTATTTT. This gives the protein CSARDSEAGAGDTQYF.

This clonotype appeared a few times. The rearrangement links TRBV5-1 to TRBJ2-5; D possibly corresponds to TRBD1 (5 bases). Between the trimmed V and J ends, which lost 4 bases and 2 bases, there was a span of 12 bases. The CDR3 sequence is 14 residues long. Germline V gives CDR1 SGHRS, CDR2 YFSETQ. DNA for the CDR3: TGCGCCAGCAGCAGTCCCAAGGGGCAAGAGACCCAGTACTTC. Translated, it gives CASSSPKGQETQYF.

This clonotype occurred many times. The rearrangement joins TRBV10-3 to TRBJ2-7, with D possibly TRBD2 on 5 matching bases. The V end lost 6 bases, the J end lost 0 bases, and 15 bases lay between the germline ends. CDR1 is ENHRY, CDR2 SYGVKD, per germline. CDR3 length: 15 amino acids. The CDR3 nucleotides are TGTGCCATCAGCGACCGGGATTCCAGCTCCTACGAGCAGTACTTC. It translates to CAISDRDSSSYEQYF.